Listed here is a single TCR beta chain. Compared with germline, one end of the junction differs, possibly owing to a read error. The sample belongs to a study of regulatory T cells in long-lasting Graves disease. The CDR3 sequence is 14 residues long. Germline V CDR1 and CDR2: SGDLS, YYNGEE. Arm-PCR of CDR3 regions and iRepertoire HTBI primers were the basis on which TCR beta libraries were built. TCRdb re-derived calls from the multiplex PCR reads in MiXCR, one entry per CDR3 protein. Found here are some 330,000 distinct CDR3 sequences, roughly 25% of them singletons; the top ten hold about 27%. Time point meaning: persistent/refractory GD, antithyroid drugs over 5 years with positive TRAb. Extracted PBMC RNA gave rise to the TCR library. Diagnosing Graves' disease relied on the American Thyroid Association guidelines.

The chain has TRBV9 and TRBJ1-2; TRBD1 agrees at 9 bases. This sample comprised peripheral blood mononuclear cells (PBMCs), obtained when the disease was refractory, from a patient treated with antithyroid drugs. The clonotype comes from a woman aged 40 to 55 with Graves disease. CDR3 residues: CAGSVLDRGRGYTF. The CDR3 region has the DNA TGTGCCGGCAGCGTACTGGACAGGGGCCGCGGCTACACCTTC.